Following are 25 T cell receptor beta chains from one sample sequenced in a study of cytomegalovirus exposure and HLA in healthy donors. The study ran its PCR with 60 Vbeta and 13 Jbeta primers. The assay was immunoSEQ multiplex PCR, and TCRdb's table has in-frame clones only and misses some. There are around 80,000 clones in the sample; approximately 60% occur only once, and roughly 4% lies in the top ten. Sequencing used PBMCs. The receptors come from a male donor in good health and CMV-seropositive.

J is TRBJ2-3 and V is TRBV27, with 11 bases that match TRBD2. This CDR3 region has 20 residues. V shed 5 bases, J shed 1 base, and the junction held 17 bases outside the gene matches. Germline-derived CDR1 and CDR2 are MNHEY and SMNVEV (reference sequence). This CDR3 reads CASSRYLLAGALRGTDTQYF. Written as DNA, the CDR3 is TGTGCCAGCAGTCGATATTTACTAGCGGGAGCCCTCCGGGGCACAGATACGCAGTATTTT.

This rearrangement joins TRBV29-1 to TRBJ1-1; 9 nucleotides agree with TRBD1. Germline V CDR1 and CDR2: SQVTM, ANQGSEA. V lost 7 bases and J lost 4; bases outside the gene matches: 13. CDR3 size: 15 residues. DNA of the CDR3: TGCAGCGGTGGGGGGCCGGGACAGGGTGTCACTGAAGCTTTCTTT. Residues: CSGGGPGQGVTEAFF.

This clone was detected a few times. CDR3 DNA sequence: TGTGCCAGCAGTTTATTTAGGGGGTGGACCAATCAGCCCCAGCATTTT. Residues: CASSLFRGWTNQPQHF. The V gene is TRBV28, the J gene TRBJ1-5; possibly TRBD1 for D (6 bases). The length of the CDR3 is 16 residues. Trimming left V 1 base short and J 3 bases short, with 13 bases between. Per the germline V gene, CDR1 is MDHEN and CDR2 is SYDVKM.

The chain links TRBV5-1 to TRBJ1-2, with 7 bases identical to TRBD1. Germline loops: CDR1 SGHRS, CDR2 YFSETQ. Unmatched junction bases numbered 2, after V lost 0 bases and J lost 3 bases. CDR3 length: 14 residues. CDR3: CASSLGQGHYGYTF. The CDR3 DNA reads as TGCGCCAGCAGCTTGGGACAGGGTCACTATGGCTACACCTTC. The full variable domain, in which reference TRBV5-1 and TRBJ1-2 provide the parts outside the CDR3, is KAGVTQTPRYLIKTRGQQVTLSCSPISGHRSVSWYQQTPGQGLQFLFEYFSETQRNKGNFPGRFSGRQFSNSRSEMNVSTLELGDSALYLCASSLGQGHYGYTFGSGTRLTVV.

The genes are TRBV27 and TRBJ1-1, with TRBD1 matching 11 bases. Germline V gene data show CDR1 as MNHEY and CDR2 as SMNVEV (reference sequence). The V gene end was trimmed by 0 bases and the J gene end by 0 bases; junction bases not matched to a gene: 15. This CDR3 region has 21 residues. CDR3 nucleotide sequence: TGTGCCAGCAGTTTATCGATTTTTCGTCCCGGGACAGGGGGTATGAACACTGAAGCTTTCTTT. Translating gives CASSLSIFRPGTGGMNTEAFF.

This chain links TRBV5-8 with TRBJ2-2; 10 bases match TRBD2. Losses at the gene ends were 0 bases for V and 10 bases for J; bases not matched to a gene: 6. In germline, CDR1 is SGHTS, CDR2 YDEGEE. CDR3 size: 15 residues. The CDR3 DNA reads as TGTGCCAGCAGCTTGGAGCTAGCGGGAGTGGTGGAGCTGTTTTTT. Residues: CASSLELAGVVELFF.

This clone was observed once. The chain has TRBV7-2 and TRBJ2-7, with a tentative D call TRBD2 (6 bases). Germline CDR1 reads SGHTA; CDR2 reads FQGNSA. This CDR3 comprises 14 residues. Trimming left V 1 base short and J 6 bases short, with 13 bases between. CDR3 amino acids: CASSLVGGGTEQYF. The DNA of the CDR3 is TGTGCCAGCAGCTTAGTGGGGGGAGGTACCGAGCAGTACTTC.

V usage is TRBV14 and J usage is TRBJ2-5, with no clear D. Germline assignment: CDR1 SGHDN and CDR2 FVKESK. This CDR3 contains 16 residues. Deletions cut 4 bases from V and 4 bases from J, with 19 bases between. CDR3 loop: CASSPAIIQAGETQYF. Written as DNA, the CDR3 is TGTGCCAGCAGCCCTGCGATAATCCAGGCCGGAGAGACCCAGTACTTC.

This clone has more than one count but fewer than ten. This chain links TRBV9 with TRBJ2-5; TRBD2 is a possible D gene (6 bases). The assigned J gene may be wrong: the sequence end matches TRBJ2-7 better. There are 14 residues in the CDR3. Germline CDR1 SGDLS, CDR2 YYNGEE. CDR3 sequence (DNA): TGTGCCAGCAGCGGGGGACTGCCGCCCTACGAGCAGTACTTC. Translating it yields CASSGGLPPYEQYF.

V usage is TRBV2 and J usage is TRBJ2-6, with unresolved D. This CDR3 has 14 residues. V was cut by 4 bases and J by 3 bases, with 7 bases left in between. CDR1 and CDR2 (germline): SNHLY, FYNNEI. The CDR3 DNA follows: TGTGCCAGCAGTGCGATGAGTGGGGCCAACGTCCTGACTTTC. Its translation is CASSAMSGANVLTF.

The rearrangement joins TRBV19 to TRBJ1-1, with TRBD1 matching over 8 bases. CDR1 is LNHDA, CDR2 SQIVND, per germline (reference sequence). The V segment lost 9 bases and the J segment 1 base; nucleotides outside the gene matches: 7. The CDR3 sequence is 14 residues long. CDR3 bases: TGTGCCAGCGGATCCGGGACAGGGAACACTGAAGCTTTCTTT. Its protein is CASGSGTGNTEAFF.

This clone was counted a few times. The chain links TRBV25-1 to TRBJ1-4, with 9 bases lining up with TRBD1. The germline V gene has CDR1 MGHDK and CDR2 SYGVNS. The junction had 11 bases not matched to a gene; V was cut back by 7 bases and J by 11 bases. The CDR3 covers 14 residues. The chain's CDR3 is CASKSGTGFEKLFF. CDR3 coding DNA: TGTGCCAGCAAATCCGGGACAGGGTTTGAGAAACTGTTTTTT.

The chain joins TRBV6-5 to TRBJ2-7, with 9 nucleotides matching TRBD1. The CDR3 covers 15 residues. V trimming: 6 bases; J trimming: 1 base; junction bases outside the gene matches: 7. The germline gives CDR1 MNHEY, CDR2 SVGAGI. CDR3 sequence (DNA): TGTGCCAGCAGCAGACAGGGGGGCCGTTCCTACGAGCAGTACTTC. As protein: CASSRQGGRSYEQYF.

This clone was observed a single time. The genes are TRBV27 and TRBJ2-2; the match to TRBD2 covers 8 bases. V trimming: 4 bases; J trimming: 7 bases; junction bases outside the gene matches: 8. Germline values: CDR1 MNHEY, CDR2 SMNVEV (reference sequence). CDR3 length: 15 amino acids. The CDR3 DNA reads TGTGCCAGCAGTTACGGGGGGGCCTGGAGCGGGGAGCTGTTTTTT. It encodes CASSYGGAWSGELFF.

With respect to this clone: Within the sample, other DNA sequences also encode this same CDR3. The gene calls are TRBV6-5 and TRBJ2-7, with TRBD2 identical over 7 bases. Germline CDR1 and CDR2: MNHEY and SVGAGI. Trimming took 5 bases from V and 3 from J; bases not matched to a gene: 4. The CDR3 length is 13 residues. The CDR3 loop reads CASSRGGGYEQYF. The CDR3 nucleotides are TGTGCCAGCAGTAGGGGCGGGGGCTACGAGCAGTACTTC.

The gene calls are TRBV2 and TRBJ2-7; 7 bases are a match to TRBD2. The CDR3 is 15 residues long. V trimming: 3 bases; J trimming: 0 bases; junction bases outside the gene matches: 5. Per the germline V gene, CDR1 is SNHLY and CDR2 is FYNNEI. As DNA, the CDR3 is TGTGCCAGCAGTGATGGGAGGACTAGCTCCTACGAGCAGTACTTC. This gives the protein CASSDGRTSSYEQYF.

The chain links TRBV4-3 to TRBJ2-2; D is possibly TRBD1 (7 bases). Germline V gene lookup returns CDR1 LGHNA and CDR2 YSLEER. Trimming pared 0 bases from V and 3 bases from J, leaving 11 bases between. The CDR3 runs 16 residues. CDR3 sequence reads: CASSQDQGGDTGELFF. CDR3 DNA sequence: TGCGCCAGCAGCCAAGATCAGGGGGGAGACACCGGGGAGCTGTTTTTT.

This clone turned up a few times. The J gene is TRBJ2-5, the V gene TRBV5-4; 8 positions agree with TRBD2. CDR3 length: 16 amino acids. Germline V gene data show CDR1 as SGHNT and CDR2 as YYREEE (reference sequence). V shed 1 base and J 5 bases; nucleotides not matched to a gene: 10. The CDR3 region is CASSLMVGGAMETQYF. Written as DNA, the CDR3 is TGTGCCAGCAGCTTGATGGTCGGGGGGGCAATGGAGACCCAGTACTTC.

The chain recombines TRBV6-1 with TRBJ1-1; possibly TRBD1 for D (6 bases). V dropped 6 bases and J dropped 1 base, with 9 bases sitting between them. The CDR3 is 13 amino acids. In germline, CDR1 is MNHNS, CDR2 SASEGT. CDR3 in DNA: TGTGCCAGCAGGTGGACAGAGAACACTGAAGCTTTCTTT. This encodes CASRWTENTEAFF.

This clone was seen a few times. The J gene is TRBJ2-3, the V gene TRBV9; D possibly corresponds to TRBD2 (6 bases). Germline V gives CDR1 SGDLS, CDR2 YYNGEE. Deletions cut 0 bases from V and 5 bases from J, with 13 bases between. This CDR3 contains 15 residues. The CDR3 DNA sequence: TGTGCCAGCAGCGTAGTCGGGGGTAGGCTAGATACGCAGTATTTT. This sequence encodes CASSVVGGRLDTQYF.

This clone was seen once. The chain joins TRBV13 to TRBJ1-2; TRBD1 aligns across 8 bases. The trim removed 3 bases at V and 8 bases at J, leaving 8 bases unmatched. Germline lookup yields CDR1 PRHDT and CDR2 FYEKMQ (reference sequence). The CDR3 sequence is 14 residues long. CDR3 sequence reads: CASSFGTGRSGYTF. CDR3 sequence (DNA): TGTGCCAGCAGCTTCGGGACAGGAAGAAGCGGCTACACCTTC.

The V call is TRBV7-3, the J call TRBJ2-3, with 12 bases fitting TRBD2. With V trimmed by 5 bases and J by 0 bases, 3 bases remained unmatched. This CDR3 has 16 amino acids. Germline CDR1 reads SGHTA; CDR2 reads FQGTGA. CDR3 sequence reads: CASSPGLAGSTDTQYF. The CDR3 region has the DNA TGTGCCAGCAGCCCAGGACTAGCGGGGAGCACAGATACGCAGTATTTT.

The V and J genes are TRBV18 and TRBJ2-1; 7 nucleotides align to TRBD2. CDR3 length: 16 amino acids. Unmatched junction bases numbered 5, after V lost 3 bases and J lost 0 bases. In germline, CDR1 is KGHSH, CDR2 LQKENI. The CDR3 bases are TGTGCCAGCTCACCGCTCGGGACTACCTCCTACAATGAGCAGTTCTTC. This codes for CASSPLGTTSYNEQFF.

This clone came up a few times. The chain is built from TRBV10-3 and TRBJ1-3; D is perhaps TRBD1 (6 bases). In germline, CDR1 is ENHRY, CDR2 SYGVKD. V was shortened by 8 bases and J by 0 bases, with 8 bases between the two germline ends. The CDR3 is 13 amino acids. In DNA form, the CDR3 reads TGTGCCATCCGGACAGTCTCTGGAAACACCATATATTTT. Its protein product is CAIRTVSGNTIYF.

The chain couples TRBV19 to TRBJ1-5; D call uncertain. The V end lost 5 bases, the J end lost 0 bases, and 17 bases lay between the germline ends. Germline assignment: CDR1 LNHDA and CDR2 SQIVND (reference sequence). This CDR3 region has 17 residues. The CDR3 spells CASSYTPPGISNQPQHF. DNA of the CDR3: TGTGCCAGTAGTTATACGCCCCCGGGTATTAGCAATCAGCCCCAGCATTTT.